The 8 T cell receptor beta chains below all came from one sample that was sequenced in a study of cytomegalovirus exposure and HLA in healthy donors. PCR employed 60 Vbeta and 13 Jbeta primers. Sequencing was performed with immunoSEQ multiplex PCR; in TCRdb, only in-frame clones are kept and a portion is missing. The repertoire holds approximately 180,000 clones, with about two thirds as singletons. The specimen was PBMCs. All receptors derive from a human donor in good health.

The chain links TRBV9 to TRBJ2-3; D gene uncertain. Germline-derived CDR1 and CDR2 are SGDLS and YYNGEE. The CDR3 sequence is 14 residues long. The ends were cut back, 4 bases at V and 1 base at J, with 10 bases in the middle. In DNA form, the CDR3 reads TGTGCCAGCAGCCCTCCAGAGGGCACAGATACGCAGTATTTT. It translates to CASSPPEGTDTQYF.

The genes are TRBV7-3 and TRBJ2-2; maybe TRBD1 (6 bases). V was pared by 1 base and J by 4 bases, with 13 bases between. CDR1 and CDR2 (germline): SGHTA, FQGTGA. The CDR3 consists of 16 residues. DNA of the CDR3: TGTGCCAGCAGCTTAAGTGGGGGCCCCACCACCGGGGAGCTGTTTTTT. Protein sequence: CASSLSGGPTTGELFF.

The chain has TRBV19 and TRBJ1-6; 12 bases are a match to TRBD1. The CDR3 is 15 residues long. Germline CDR1 and CDR2: LNHDA and SQIVND (reference sequence). Unmatched junction bases numbered 4, after V lost 5 bases and J lost 8 bases. CDR3 sequence (DNA): TGTGCCAGTAGTGGGGGACAGGGGGCTTATTCACCCCTCCACTTT. Translated: CASSGGQGAYSPLHF.

The CDR3: CASSRQGAQPQHF. CDR3 sequence (DNA): TGTGCCAGCTCACGGCAGGGGGCTCAGCCCCAGCATTTT. The rearrangement links TRBV18 to TRBJ1-5, with TRBD1 identical over 8 bases. The CDR3 consists of 13 residues. V shed 4 bases and J 6 bases; nucleotides not matched to a gene: 2. Germline CDR1 KGHSH, CDR2 LQKENI. Complete variable domain (other parts from reference TRBV18 and TRBJ1-5): NAGVMQNPRHLVRRRGQEARLRCSPMKGHSHVYWYRQLPEEGLKFMVYLQKENIIDESGMPKERFSAEFPKEGPSILRIQQVVRGDSAAYFCASSRQGAQPQHFGDGTRLSIL.

CDR3 region: CASSRRGYEQYF. The CDR3 nucleotides are TGTGCCAGCAGTAGAAGGGGCTACGAGCAGTACTTC. The chain uses TRBV6-5 and TRBJ2-7; D might be TRBD1 (5 bases). The CDR3 loop spans 12 amino acids. V dropped 5 bases and J dropped 3 bases, with 8 bases sitting between them. The germline CDR1 and CDR2 sequences are MNHEY and SVGAGI.

The V gene is TRBV9, the J gene TRBJ2-2, with D possibly matching TRBD2 (6 bases). Looked up from germline, CDR1 is SGDLS and CDR2 is YYNGEE. Trimming left V 2 bases short and J 1 base short, with 9 bases between. This CDR3 is built from 15 residues. The CDR3 nucleotides read TGTGCCAGCAGCGTCCCAGCGGGGAACACCGGGGAGCTGTTTTTT. The encoded protein is CASSVPAGNTGELFF.

The genes are TRBV19 and TRBJ1-5, with a weak D call TRBD1 (5 bases). Trimming took 7 bases from V and 7 from J, leaving 20 bases between them. Germline V CDR1 and CDR2: LNHDA, SQIVND (reference sequence). The CDR3 is made up of 15 amino acids. The CDR3 nucleotides read TGTGCCAGTACCATTACGACAAATCGGGGGCAGCCCCAGCATTTT. This translates into CASTITTNRGQPQHF.

The chain carries TRBV5-6 and TRBJ1-6; 7 nucleotides match TRBD1. Per the germline V gene, CDR1 is SGHDT and CDR2 is YYEEEE. The CDR3 runs to 14 residues. Trimming took 4 bases from V and 8 from J; bases not matched to a gene: 6. The chain's CDR3 is CASSMGQSYSPLHF. The DNA for the CDR3 is TGTGCCAGCAGCATGGGACAGTCTTATTCACCCCTCCACTTT.